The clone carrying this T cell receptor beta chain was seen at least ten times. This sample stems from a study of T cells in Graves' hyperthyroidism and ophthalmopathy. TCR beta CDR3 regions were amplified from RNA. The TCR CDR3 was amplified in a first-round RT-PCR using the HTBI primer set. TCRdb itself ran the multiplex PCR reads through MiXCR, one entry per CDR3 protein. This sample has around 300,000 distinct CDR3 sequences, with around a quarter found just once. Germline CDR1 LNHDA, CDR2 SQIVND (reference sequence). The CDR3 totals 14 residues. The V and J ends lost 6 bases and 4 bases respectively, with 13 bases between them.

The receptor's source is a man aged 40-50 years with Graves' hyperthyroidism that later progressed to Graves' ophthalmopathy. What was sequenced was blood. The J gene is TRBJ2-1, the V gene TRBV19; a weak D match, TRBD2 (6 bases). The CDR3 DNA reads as TGTGCCAGTAGCCGCGGGGCGGATTACAATGAGCAGTTCTTC. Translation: CASSRGADYNEQFF. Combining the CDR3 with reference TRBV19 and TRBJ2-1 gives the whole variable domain DGGITQSPKYLFRKEGQNVTLSCEQNLNHDAMYWYRQDPGQGLRLIYYSQIVNDFQKGDIAEGYSVSREKKESFPLTVTSAQKNPTAFYLCASSRGADYNEQFFGPGTRLTVL.